This T cell receptor (beta chain) is drawn from a study of blood T cell repertoires in COVID-19. Study summary: Acute and convalescent COVID-19 specimens originated in the United States, Italy and Spain. From T cells, B-cell-depleted T cells, or PBMCs came the material, which was cDNA or gDNA.

Source study methods: Estimation of nucleated cell counts relied on the amplification of reference gene primers. Sequencing used immunoSEQ multiplex PCR; TCRdb keeps in-frame clones, though not all of them. Clonal size and the V and J genes are those of that table, whereas D and trimming came from the DNA. The table lists about 100,000 clones, approximately 89% of them singletons. V was clipped by 7 bases and J by 3 bases, with 15 bases between them. This CDR3 contains 14 residues. Germline loops: CDR1 SNHLY, CDR2 FYNNEI. J is TRBJ1-2 and V is TRBV2; the D is unclear. This receptor was identified in a man in his fifties with active COVID-19. The sequenced sample was peripheral blood. DNA of the CDR3: TGTGCCAGCAAGGTTCTAGCAGATTACTATGGCTACACCTTC. Translation gives CASKVLADYYGYTF.